The 26 T cell receptor beta chains below were found in one sample sequenced in a study of blood T cell repertoires in COVID-19. Only in-frame clones appear in the TCRdb table, and some are missing; sequencing was by immunoSEQ multiplex PCR. The sample yields 150,000 to 180,000 clones, under 95% seen once. What was sequenced was peripheral blood. Source of these receptors: a man aged 50-59 years with acute or convalescent COVID-19.

V usage is TRBV4-1 and J usage is TRBJ2-7; the D is unclear. V dropped 1 base and J dropped 1 base, with 8 bases sitting between them. Germline V gene lookup returns CDR1 MGHRA and CDR2 YSYEKL. The length of the CDR3 is 14 residues. CDR3 protein: CASSQGLLSYEQYF. In DNA form, the CDR3 reads TGCGCCAGCAGCCAAGGACTGCTTTCCTACGAGCAGTACTTC.

The chain recombines TRBV27 with TRBJ2-3; 10 bases align to TRBD2. CDR1 MNHEY and CDR2 SMNVEV come from the germline V gene (reference sequence). Unmatched junction bases numbered 6, after V lost 6 bases and J lost 0 bases. This CDR3 comprises 16 residues. In DNA, the CDR3 is TGTGCCAGCAGATCGCTAGCGGGGGCTAGCACAGATACGCAGTATTTT. Its protein is CASRSLAGASTDTQYF.

The chain couples TRBV28 to TRBJ1-2, with D possibly being TRBD1 (6 bases). V lost 3 bases, J lost 5 bases, and 10 bases lay in between. The germline V gene encodes CDR1 MDHEN and CDR2 SYDVKM. This CDR3 has 13 residues. The CDR3 reads CASSFPQGYGYTF. For the CDR3, the DNA is TGTGCCAGCAGTTTCCCTCAGGGGTATGGCTACACCTTC.

The CDR3 DNA sequence: TGCGCCAGCAGCCAAGAGCCCGTAGTGAACACTGAAGCTTTCTTT. It specifies CASSQEPVVNTEAFF. The chain is built from TRBV4-1 and TRBJ1-1; D is uncertain. The germline gives CDR1 MGHRA, CDR2 YSYEKL. V lost 0 bases and J 0 bases, leaving 8 bases between the germline ends. This CDR3 comprises 15 residues.

The rearrangement links TRBV6-6 to TRBJ1-2; no reliable D call. From germline, CDR1 is MNHNY and CDR2 SVGAGI (reference sequence). This CDR3 region has 12 residues. Trimming removed 5 bases at V and 8 bases at J, with 12 bases between. DNA for the CDR3: TGTGCCAGCAGTCGCCTTGACTTGGGCTACACCTTC. It codes for CASSRLDLGYTF.

The V call is TRBV7-9, the J call TRBJ2-7; TRBD2 matches 8 bases. The V gene's germline CDR1 is SEHNR and CDR2 FQNEAQ (reference sequence). Germline trimming cut 1 base from V and 2 bases from J; bases unmatched to any gene: 4. The CDR3 consists of 15 residues. CDR3 region: CASSLVTSGTYEQYF. As DNA, the CDR3 is TGTGCCAGCAGCTTAGTTACTAGCGGAACCTACGAGCAGTACTTC.

This rearrangement joins TRBV19 to TRBJ2-1; 8 nucleotides align to TRBD1. The ends lost 3 bases at V and 5 bases at J; junction bases unmatched: 18. Germline V gene data show CDR1 as LNHDA and CDR2 as SQIVND (reference sequence). CDR3 size: 19 residues. CDR3 residues: CASSIWDRPLVGIDNEQFF. For the CDR3, the DNA is TGTGCCAGTAGTATCTGGGACAGGCCCCTTGTGGGGATAGACAATGAGCAGTTCTTC.

The chain employs TRBV30 and TRBJ2-1, with TRBD1 matching over 7 bases. Per the germline V gene, CDR1 is GTSNPN and CDR2 is SVGIG (reference sequence). The CDR3 contains 13 residues. V lost 3 bases, J lost 7 bases, and 6 bases stayed unmatched. CDR3 coding DNA: TGTGCCTGGAGAAAAGGGGGCTGGAATGAGCAGTTCTTC. Translated: CAWRKGGWNEQFF.

The chain recombines TRBV27 with TRBJ1-5; no reliable D call. V lost 3 bases and J 1 base, leaving 4 bases between the germline ends. CDR1 is MNHEY, CDR2 SMNVEV, per germline (reference sequence). CDR3 length equals 13 residues. CDR3 DNA: TGTGCCAGCAGTTTGGGCAGCAATCAGCCCCAGCATTTT. Translating gives CASSLGSNQPQHF.

The chain carries TRBV28 and TRBJ1-2; perhaps TRBD1 as D (6 bases). The CDR3 has 12 residues. V lost 4 bases, J lost 8 bases, and 11 bases lay in between. Germline V gene sequence: CDR1 MDHEN, CDR2 SYDVKM. CDR3: CASSSQGGGYTF. In DNA form, the CDR3 reads TGTGCCAGCAGTTCACAGGGAGGGGGCTACACCTTC.

J is TRBJ2-3 and V is TRBV18; 7 bases fit TRBD1. In germline, CDR1 is KGHSH, CDR2 LQKENI. J gave up 1 base and V 4 bases, and 11 bases lay outside the gene matches. This CDR3 has 17 residues. CDR3 DNA sequence: TGTGCCAGCTCACAAAACAGGGGACGAATACGCACAGATACGCAGTATTTT. Translated: CASSQNRGRIRTDTQYF.

The V and J genes are TRBV14 and TRBJ2-7; maybe TRBD1 (6 bases). This CDR3 contains 14 residues. V was clipped by 2 bases and J by 4 bases, with 12 bases between them. CDR1 and CDR2 (germline): SGHDN, FVKESK. Here the CDR3 reads CASSQLERGYEQYF. The CDR3 DNA reads TGTGCCAGCAGCCAACTGGAAAGGGGGTACGAGCAGTACTTC.

This CDR3 is CASSPDTYYGYTF. The CDR3 region has the DNA TGCGCCAGCAGCCCCGACACTTACTATGGCTACACCTTC. J is TRBJ1-2 and V is TRBV5-1; no definite D call. With 4 bases removed from V and 3 bases from J, the gap between germline ends came to 10 bases. From germline, CDR1 is SGHRS and CDR2 YFSETQ. This CDR3 is 13 amino acids long.

For the CDR3, the DNA is TGCGCCAGCAGCTTGGGAGTTTTGGCTAGCAATGAGCAGTTCTTC. Protein product: CASSLGVLASNEQFF. V and J are TRBV5-1 and TRBJ2-1; D unclear. The germline V gene has CDR1 SGHRS and CDR2 YFSETQ. V was pared by 0 bases and J by 6 bases, with 13 bases between. The CDR3 runs to 15 residues.

The gene calls are TRBV27 and TRBJ1-3, with 8 bases aligning to TRBD1. Germline CDR1 MNHEY, CDR2 SMNVEV (reference sequence). The CDR3 loop spans 18 amino acids. V trimming: 2 bases; J trimming: 0 bases; junction bases outside the gene matches: 9. This CDR3 reads CASSLRGGQAFSGNTIYF. Written as DNA, the CDR3 is TGTGCCAGCAGTTTAAGGGGGGGACAGGCCTTCTCTGGAAACACCATATATTTT.

The chain combines TRBV4-1 with TRBJ2-1; 9 bases map to TRBD1. Germline trimming cut 4 bases from V and 2 bases from J; bases unmatched to any gene: 3. The CDR3 is 15 amino acids. Germline CDR1 reads MGHRA; CDR2 reads YSYEKL. CDR3 DNA sequence: TGCGCCAGCAGCCCTGACAGGGGGACCTACAATGAGCAGTTCTTC. Amino acids: CASSPDRGTYNEQFF.

The V call is TRBV30, the J call TRBJ1-4, with D unclear. CDR1 GTSNPN and CDR2 SVGIG come from the germline V gene (reference sequence). The V and J ends lost 2 bases and 4 bases respectively, with 11 bases between them. The CDR3 sequence is 14 residues long. CDR3 residues: CAWSRLRGNEKLFF. CDR3 DNA: TGTGCCTGGAGTAGGCTGAGAGGTAATGAAAAACTGTTTTTT.

Concerning this clone: The same CDR3 arises from other DNA sequences in this sample as well. The rearrangement links TRBV7-2 to TRBJ1-2; 7 bases match TRBD1. V lost 2 bases to trimming and J lost 6 bases; unmatched junction nucleotides: 3. The germline gives CDR1 SGHTA, CDR2 FQGNSA. This CDR3 comprises 13 residues. DNA of the CDR3: TGTGCCAGCAGCTTAAGGCAGGGGGATGGCTACACCTTC. Protein sequence: CASSLRQGDGYTF.

The chain employs TRBV7-9 and TRBJ2-5; 13 bases are a match to TRBD2. Losses at the gene ends were 6 bases for V and 9 bases for J; bases not matched to a gene: 19. This CDR3 is 18 amino acids long. Per germline, CDR1 SEHNR and CDR2 FQNEAQ (reference sequence). CDR3 protein: CASSSSSAGTSGALAQYF. In DNA, the CDR3 is TGTGCCAGCAGTAGCAGCAGCGCCGGGACTAGCGGGGCCCTGGCCCAGTACTTC.

The chain has TRBV10-2 and TRBJ1-2; TRBD1 aligns across 12 bases. Per germline, CDR1 WSHSY and CDR2 SAAADI. The V gene end was trimmed by 4 bases and the J gene end by 8 bases; junction bases not matched to a gene: 5. CDR3 length equals 14 residues. The CDR3 reads CASSAWDRGRGYTF. Here the CDR3 DNA reads TGCGCCAGCAGTGCCTGGGACAGGGGGCGAGGCTACACCTTC.

This chain joins TRBV6-5 and TRBJ1-1; D call uncertain. The germline CDR1 and CDR2 sequences are MNHEY and SVGAGI. The CDR3 contains 13 residues. Trimming removed 0 bases at V and 3 bases at J, with 5 bases between. As DNA, the CDR3 is TGTGCCAGCAGTTACTCCCGCGACACTGAAGCTTTCTTT. Amino acid sequence: CASSYSRDTEAFF.

This clone appeared a single time. The gene calls are TRBV9 and TRBJ2-5, with 13 bases identical to TRBD2. From germline, CDR1 is SGDLS and CDR2 YYNGEE. This CDR3 comprises 18 residues. V was pared by 3 bases and J by 0 bases, with 8 bases of the junction left unmatched. In DNA form, the CDR3 reads TGTGCCAGCAGCGCCACTAGCGGGGGGGCCGGGTACCAAGAGACCCAGTACTTC. It specifies CASSATSGGAGYQETQYF. Based on the CDR3 plus reference TRBV9 and TRBJ2-5, the full variable domain is DSGVTQTPKHLITATGQRVTLRCSPRSGDLSVYWYQQSLDQGLQFLIQYYNGEERAKGNILERFSAQQFPDLHSELNLSSLELGDSALYFCASSATSGGAGYQETQYFGPGTRLLVL.

The CDR3 DNA is TGTGCCAGTAGTATAAGGAGTCCAGGGGGCGACGAGCAGTTCTTC. Protein product: CASSIRSPGGDEQFF. The V and J genes are TRBV19 and TRBJ2-1, with 8 nucleotides matching TRBD1. The ends lost 2 bases at V and 10 bases at J; junction bases unmatched: 10. The CDR3 length is 15 residues. Germline V CDR1 and CDR2: LNHDA, SQIVND (reference sequence).

This clone was detected once. V and J are TRBV7-2 and TRBJ2-3, with a possible D match to TRBD2 (6 bases). CDR1 SGHTA and CDR2 FQGNSA come from the germline V gene. This CDR3 is built from 14 residues. V gave up 5 bases and J gave up 9 bases, with 18 bases separating them. CDR3 sequence: CASSVTLRRDTQYF. CDR3 nucleotides: TGTGCCAGCAGCGTAACGCTCAGGCGGGACACGCAGTATTTT.

On this clone: In the same sample, other DNA sequences code for this CDR3. The chain couples TRBV6-2 or TRBV6-3 to TRBJ1-6; D is possibly TRBD1 (6 bases). The V gene's germline CDR1 is MNHEY and CDR2 SVGEGT. This CDR3 contains 14 residues. With 4 bases removed from V and 3 bases from J, the gap between germline ends came to 7 bases. The CDR3, as DNA: TGTGCCAGCAGTTCACAGGGCTATAATTCACCCCTCCACTTT. It yields the protein CASSSQGYNSPLHF.

The rearrangement joins TRBV27 to TRBJ1-1; D may be TRBD1 (6 bases). In germline, CDR1 is MNHEY, CDR2 SMNVEV (reference sequence). The CDR3 extends over 16 amino acids. V lost 2 bases and J lost 2, with 15 bases in between. CDR3 nucleotides: TGTGCCAGCAGTTTACGGTATCCGGGGACAAACACTGAAGCTTTCTTT. Its translation: CASSLRYPGTNTEAFF.